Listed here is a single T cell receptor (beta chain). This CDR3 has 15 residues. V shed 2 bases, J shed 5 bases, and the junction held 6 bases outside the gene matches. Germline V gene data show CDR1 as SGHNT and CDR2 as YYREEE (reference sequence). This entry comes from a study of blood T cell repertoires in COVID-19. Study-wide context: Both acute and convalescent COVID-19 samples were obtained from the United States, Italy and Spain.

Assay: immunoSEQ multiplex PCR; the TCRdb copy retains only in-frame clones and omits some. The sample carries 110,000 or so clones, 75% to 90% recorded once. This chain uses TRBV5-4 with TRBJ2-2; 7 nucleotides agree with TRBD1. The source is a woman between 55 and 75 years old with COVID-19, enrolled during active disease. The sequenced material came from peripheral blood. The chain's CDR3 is CASSLLQGLTGELFF. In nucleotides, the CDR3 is TGTGCCAGCAGCTTACTACAGGGGCTAACCGGGGAGCTGTTTTTT.